Below, 21 T cell receptor beta chains from the same sample are listed, as sequenced in a study of T cells in Graves' hyperthyroidism and ophthalmopathy. The CDR3 regions of TCR beta were amplified from RNA transcripts. First-round RT-PCR with HTBI primers amplified the TCR CDR3 region. MiXCR was run by TCRdb on the multiplex PCR reads, yielding one entry per CDR3 protein. The sample lists almost 600,000 distinct CDR3 sequences; roughly 50% were seen once. Sequencing used peripheral blood or thyroid tissue (not recorded which). Receptor source: a young woman with Graves' hyperthyroidism.

The V gene is TRBV27, the J gene TRBJ2-7; 10 bases are a match to TRBD2. The CDR3 runs 17 residues. Germline loops: CDR1 MNHEY, CDR2 SMNVEV (reference sequence). The junction had 13 bases not matched to a gene; V was cut back by 5 bases and J by 3 bases. This chain's CDR3 is CASSPLSHSGRSYEQYF. CDR3 bases: TGTGCCAGCAGTCCACTCTCTCATAGCGGGAGGAGCTACGAGCAGTACTTC.

This clonotype came up many times. The rearrangement joins TRBV6-6 to TRBJ1-2; tentatively, D is TRBD1 (5 bases). Deletions cut 2 bases from V and 5 bases from J, with 12 bases between. Germline V CDR1 and CDR2: MNHNY, SVGAGI (reference sequence). This CDR3 contains 14 residues. This CDR3 reads CASSYRGAGYGYTF. Written as DNA, the CDR3 is TGTGCCAGCAGTTACCGGGGCGCGGGATATGGCTACACCTTC.

V is TRBV7-6 and J is TRBJ2-7, with D unresolved. Per germline, CDR1 SGHVS and CDR2 FNYEAQ. V was cut by 5 bases and J by 5 bases, with 13 bases left in between. This CDR3 is built from 13 residues. The chain's CDR3 is CASSLGRSDEQYF. Written as DNA, the CDR3 is TGTGCCAGCAGCCTCGGACGGTCCGACGAGCAGTACTTC.

The J gene is TRBJ2-2, the V gene TRBV19, with a possible D match to TRBD2 (5 bases). Germline V CDR1 and CDR2: LNHDA, SQIVND (reference sequence). The germline V and J ends were trimmed by 7 bases and 1 base, with 13 bases remaining between them. The CDR3 is 15 amino acids. The CDR3 nucleotides are TGTGCCAGTAAAGCGGAAGAGGGGAACACCGGGGAGCTGTTTTTT. It specifies CASKAEEGNTGELFF.

This clonotype was counted many times. The rearrangement uses TRBV2 and TRBJ2-5; 8 bases are a match to TRBD1. The germline CDR1 and CDR2 sequences are SNHLY and FYNNEI. Losses at the gene ends were 3 bases for V and 5 bases for J; bases not matched to a gene: 11. The CDR3 is 16 residues long. CDR3 protein: CASSDSTGALGETQYF. CDR3 DNA: TGTGCCAGCAGTGACTCGACAGGGGCTTTGGGGGAGACCCAGTACTTC.

This clonotype came up many times. The V call is TRBV29-1, the J call TRBJ1-3; TRBD1 agrees at 8 bases. The CDR3 contains 13 residues. V lost 4 bases to trimming and J lost 4 bases; unmatched junction nucleotides: 3. Germline assignment: CDR1 SQVTM and CDR2 ANQGSEA. Written as DNA, the CDR3 is TGCAGCGTTGTCAGGGGGCGAGGAAACACCATATATTTT. This sequence encodes CSVVRGRGNTIYF.

About this clonotype: The junction shows a germline mismatch at one end, possibly a read error. The V gene is TRBV20-1, the J gene TRBJ1-1, with D possibly TRBD1 on 6 matching bases. Germline CDR1 and CDR2: DFQATT and SNEGSKA (reference sequence). This CDR3 comprises 14 residues. The CDR3, as DNA: TGCAGTGCCCCAAAAGGGGGGCCGAACACTGGAGCTTTCTTT. This codes for CSAPKGGPNTGAFF.

The J gene is TRBJ2-5, the V gene TRBV30; D tentatively fits TRBD1 or TRBD2 (5 bases each). The V end lost 2 bases, the J end lost 5 bases, and 15 bases lay between the germline ends. CDR1 GTSNPN and CDR2 SVGIG come from the germline V gene (reference sequence). This CDR3 comprises 14 residues. CDR3 loop: CAWSTPGPRETQYF. The CDR3 region has the DNA TGTGCCTGGAGTACTCCGGGACCACGGGAGACCCAGTACTTC.

The rearrangement uses TRBV7-9 and TRBJ2-5, with D perhaps TRBD1 or TRBD2 (6 bases each). The CDR3 consists of 16 residues. Germline loops: CDR1 SEHNR, CDR2 FQNEAQ (reference sequence). Trimming stripped 6 bases from V and 5 bases from J, with 22 bases between. The CDR3 sequence: CASRFGGARVGETQYF. CDR3 DNA: TGTGCCAGCAGGTTCGGGGGCGCGAGGGTCGGGGAGACCCAGTACTTC.

Many counts were recorded for this clonotype. A clone one base away is much larger, so this may be a read error. The V gene is TRBV15, the J gene TRBJ1-6, with 8 bases identical to TRBD1. The germline gives CDR1 LNHNV, CDR2 YYDKDF (reference sequence). The CDR3 is 15 amino acids. V lost 6 bases and J lost 6; bases outside the gene matches: 7. The CDR3 protein is CATRDRAYPNSPLHF. For the CDR3, the DNA is TGTGCCACCAGGGACAGGGCCTATCCTAATTCACCCCTCCACTTT.

Of note for this clonotype: This may be a read error, as it is one base from a much larger clone. This chain's CDR3 is CASSQPIEGRDQETQYF. CDR3 DNA sequence: TGCGCCAGCAGCCAGCCTATAGAGGGACGGGACCAAGAGACCCAGTACTTC. The chain has TRBV4-1 and TRBJ2-5; D is perhaps TRBD1 or TRBD2 (5 bases each). The V end was cut by 3 bases, the J end by 0 bases, with 17 bases between. Germline CDR1 is MGHRA and CDR2 is YSYEKL. The CDR3 is made up of 17 amino acids.

The V and J genes are TRBV6-6 and TRBJ2-1; 13 nucleotides agree with TRBD2. The CDR3 loop spans 14 amino acids. The V gene end was trimmed by 6 bases and the J gene end by 4 bases; junction bases not matched to a gene: 0. The germline V gene encodes CDR1 MNHNY and CDR2 SVGAGI (reference sequence). DNA of the CDR3: TGTGCCAGCAGGACTAGCGGGAGGTACAATGAGCAGTTCTTC. Its translation: CASRTSGRYNEQFF.

This clonotype was seen repeatedly, ten times or more. The CDR3 here is CATSRDWASSTYEQYF. CDR3 in DNA: TGTGCCACCAGCAGAGATTGGGCTAGCAGTACCTACGAGCAGTACTTC. This chain links TRBV15 with TRBJ2-7, with D perhaps matching TRBD2 (5 bases). In germline, CDR1 is LNHNV, CDR2 YYDKDF (reference sequence). The CDR3 contains 16 residues. Trimming left V 0 bases short and J 2 bases short, with 14 bases between.

This clonotype was seen at least ten times. One end of the junction varies from germline; a read error may be responsible. The rearrangement joins TRBV20-1 to TRBJ1-2; 10 bases are shared with TRBD1. Germline CDR1 DFQATT, CDR2 SNEGSKA (reference sequence). The CDR3 is 13 amino acids. DNA of the CDR3: TGCAGTGCTAGGACAGGGGGCGACTATGGCCACACCTTC. Translated, it gives CSARTGGDYGHTF.

In its sample, this clonotype was seen many times. The V call is TRBV7-9, the J call TRBJ2-7; maybe TRBD1 (5 bases). Deletions cut 5 bases from V and 1 base from J, with 18 bases between. Germline CDR1 reads SEHNR; CDR2 reads FQNEAQ (reference sequence). The CDR3 has 16 residues. This CDR3 is CASSTELDTGSYEQYF. The CDR3 DNA is TGTGCCAGCAGCACAGAACTGGACACAGGTTCCTACGAGCAGTACTTC.

This sequence joins TRBV29-1 and TRBJ1-2; D remains ambiguous. CDR3 size: 15 residues. In germline, CDR1 is SQVTM, CDR2 ANQGSEA. Trimming removed 1 base at V and 3 bases at J, with 15 bases between. As DNA, the CDR3 is TGCAGCGTTGAAGGAAGCACCGGGGTTGACTATGGCTACACCTTC. Translated, it gives CSVEGSTGVDYGYTF.

At least ten counts were recorded for this clonotype. This chain uses TRBV7-2 with TRBJ2-7; no reliable D call. Germline V CDR1 and CDR2: SGHTA, FQGNSA. V lost 0 bases to trimming and J lost 2 bases, with 14 bases between them. CDR3 length: 16 residues. The CDR3 bases are TGTGCCAGCAGCTTAGCGTTGGGAAGGGTTCCCTACGAGCAGTACTTC. Translating gives CASSLALGRVPYEQYF.

The chain combines TRBV6-6 with TRBJ1-5, with TRBD1 matching over 9 bases. Trimming took 6 bases from V and 1 from J; bases not matched to a gene: 7. Per germline, CDR1 MNHNY and CDR2 SVGAGI (reference sequence). This CDR3 spans 16 amino acids. CDR3 DNA: TGTGCCAGCAGAGCGCTGGGACAGGGCAGCAATCAGCCCCAGCATTTT. As protein: CASRALGQGSNQPQHF.

This clonotype turned up a few times. This chain links TRBV10-3 with TRBJ2-3; unclear D gene. CDR1 is ENHRY and CDR2 is SYGVKD in the germline V gene. V was cut by 4 bases and J by 2 bases, with 16 bases left in between. The CDR3 loop spans 16 amino acids. As DNA, the CDR3 is TGTGCCATCAGTGCTGAGGTAGCCCCCTTCACAGATACGCAGTATTTT. Translating gives CAISAEVAPFTDTQYF.

This clonotype turned up a few times. The chain recombines TRBV6-2 or TRBV6-3 with TRBJ1-1, with 12 bases matching TRBD1. The CDR3 is 17 residues long. CDR1 and CDR2 (germline): MNHEY, SVGEGT. Trimming took 5 bases from V and 4 from J; bases not matched to a gene: 11. As DNA, the CDR3 is TGTGCCAGCAGTGAAGCGGGGACAGGGGGCGCGGTCACTGAAGCTTTCTTT. It yields the protein CASSEAGTGGAVTEAFF.

The gene calls are TRBV20-1 and TRBJ2-7, with no clear D. Germline V lookup: CDR1 DFQATT, CDR2 SNEGSKA (reference sequence). V lost 7 bases, J lost 2 bases, and 15 bases lay in between. The CDR3 has 13 amino acids. CDR3 sequence (DNA): TGCAGTGAGATGGCCCCGGCAGCCTACGAGCAGTACTTC. Its translation: CSEMAPAAYEQYF.